This T cell receptor (beta chain) stems from a study of beta chain features in type 1 diabetes. The wider study: Examination of sorted cells across all samples involved around 100,000,000 cells. Study outcomes and limitations: There were fewer insertions and more deletions at the VDJ junctions of type 1 diabetes patients. TCRB CDR3 length was moderately but significantly reduced in all four CD4+ subsets of Type 1 diabetes patients.

Many counts were recorded for this clone. What it binds is unknown. The sequenced template was cDNA made from the entire isolated RNA. TCRdb's table, derived via immunoSEQ multiplex PCR, lists solely in-frame clones and lacks some. Counted here are 300,000 to 350,000 clones, around 13% occurring once; the ten biggest clones make up approximately 7%. Only one heparinised blood draw was taken per donor, and its volume averaged around 120 mL. Losses at the gene ends were 4 bases for V and 9 bases for J; bases not matched to a gene: 5. The CDR3 consists of 15 residues. In germline, CDR1 is MDHEN, CDR2 SYDVKM.

The V gene is TRBV28, the J gene TRBJ2-4, with 14 nucleotides matching TRBD2. The origin of this receptor is a man aged 30 to 45 in good health. The sequenced material came from central memory CD4+ T cells from blood. The CDR3, as DNA: TGTGCCAGCAGTTCGACTAGCGGGGGGGCAGGCATTCAGTACTTC. Amino acids: CASSSTSGGAGIQYF.